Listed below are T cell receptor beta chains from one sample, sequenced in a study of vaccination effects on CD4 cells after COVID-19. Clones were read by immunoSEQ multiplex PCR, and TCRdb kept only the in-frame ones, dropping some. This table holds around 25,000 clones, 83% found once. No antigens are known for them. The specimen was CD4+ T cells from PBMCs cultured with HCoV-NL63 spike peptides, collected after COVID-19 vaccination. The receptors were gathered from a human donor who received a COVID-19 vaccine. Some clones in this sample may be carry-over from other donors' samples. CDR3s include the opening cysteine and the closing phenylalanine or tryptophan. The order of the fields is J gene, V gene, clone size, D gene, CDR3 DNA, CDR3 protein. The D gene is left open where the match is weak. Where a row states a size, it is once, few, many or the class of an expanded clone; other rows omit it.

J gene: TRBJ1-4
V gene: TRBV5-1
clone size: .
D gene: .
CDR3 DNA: TGCGCCAGCAGCTTGGGAAGGGGCGGTGAAAAACTGTTTTTT
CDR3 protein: CASSLGRGGEKLFF

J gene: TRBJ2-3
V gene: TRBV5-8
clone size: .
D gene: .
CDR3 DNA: TGTGCCAGCCCCGTGTGGCCAGACACAAGCACAGATACGCAGTATTTT
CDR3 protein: CASPVWPDTSTDTQYF

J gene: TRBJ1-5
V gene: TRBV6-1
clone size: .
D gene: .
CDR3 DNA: TGTGCCAGCAGTGATAAGAACTGGGGCAGGGCCATCTCGGAGCCCCAGCATTTT
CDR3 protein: CASSDKNWGRAISEPQHF

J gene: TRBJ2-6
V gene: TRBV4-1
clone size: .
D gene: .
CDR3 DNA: TGCGCCAGCAGCCACGTCTCTGGGGCAGTGCCCGGGGCCAACGTCCTGACTTTC
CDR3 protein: CASSHVSGAVPGANVLTF

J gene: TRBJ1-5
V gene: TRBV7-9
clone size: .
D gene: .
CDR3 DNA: TGTGCCAGCAGCTCGGGAAAACAAGATCTTGGGAGCAATCAGCCCCAGCATTTT
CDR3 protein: CASSSGKQDLGSNQPQHF

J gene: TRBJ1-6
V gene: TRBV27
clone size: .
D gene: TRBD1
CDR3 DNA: TGTGCCAGCAGTTTTCCATTGACAGGGAGCTCCTATAATTCACCCCTCCACTTT
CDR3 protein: CASSFPLTGSSYNSPLHF

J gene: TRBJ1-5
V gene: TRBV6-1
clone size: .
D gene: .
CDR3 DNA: TGTGCCAGCAGTGAGTGGCAGGGGTCGATCCAGCCCCAGCATTTT
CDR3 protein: CASSEWQGSIQPQHF

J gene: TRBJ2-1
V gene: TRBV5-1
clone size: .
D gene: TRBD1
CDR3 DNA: TGCGCCAGCAGCTTAACAACAGGGGGAGGTGGATTCCCCTACAATGAGCAGTTCTTC
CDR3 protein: CASSLTTGGGGFPYNEQFF

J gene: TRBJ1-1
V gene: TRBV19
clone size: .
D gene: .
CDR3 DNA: TGTGCCAGTAGTATGGGTGGGGCAGGCTCCACTGAAGCTTTCTTT
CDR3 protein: CASSMGGAGSTEAFF

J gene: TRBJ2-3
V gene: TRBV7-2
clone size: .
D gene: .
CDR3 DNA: TGTGCCAGCAGCTTTTTCCCTGCGGGCACAGATACGCAGTATTTT
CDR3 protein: CASSFFPAGTDTQYF

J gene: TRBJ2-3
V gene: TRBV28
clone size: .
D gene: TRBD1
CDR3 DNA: TGTGCCAGCAGAGGAGGACAGGGGGGGGGTACAGATACGCAGTATTTT
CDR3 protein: CASRGGQGGGTDTQYF

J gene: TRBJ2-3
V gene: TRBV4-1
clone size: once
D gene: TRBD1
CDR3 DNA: TGCGCCAGCAGCCCCCGGGACAGGGGGGTAACAGATACGCAGTATTTT
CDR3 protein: CASSPRDRGVTDTQYF

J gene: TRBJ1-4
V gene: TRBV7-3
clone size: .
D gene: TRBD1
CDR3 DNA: TGTGCCAGCAGCTCTTGGACAGGGGGCGGGGAAAAACTGTTTTTT
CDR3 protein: CASSSWTGGGEKLFF

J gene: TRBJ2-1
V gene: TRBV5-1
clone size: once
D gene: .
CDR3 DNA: TGCGCCAGCAGCTTCGGGGGCGATGAGCAGTTCTTC
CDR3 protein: CASSFGGDEQFF

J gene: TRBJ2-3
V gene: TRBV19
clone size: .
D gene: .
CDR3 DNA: TGTGCCAGTAGTATACTCCCGGAGGATACGCAGTATTTT
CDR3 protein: CASSILPEDTQYF

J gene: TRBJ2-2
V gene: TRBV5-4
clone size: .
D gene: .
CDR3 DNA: TGTGCCAGCAGCCTAGGACTGAACACCGGGGAGCTGTTTTTT
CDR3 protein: CASSLGLNTGELFF

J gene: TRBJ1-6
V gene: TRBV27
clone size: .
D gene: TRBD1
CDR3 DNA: TGTGCCAGCAGTTTTGGGACAGGGGGTAATTCACCCCTCCACTTT
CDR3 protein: CASSFGTGGNSPLHF

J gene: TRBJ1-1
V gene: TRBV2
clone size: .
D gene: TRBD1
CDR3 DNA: TGTGCCAGCAGTGGGGACAGGAACACTGAAGCTTTCTTT
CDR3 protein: CASSGDRNTEAFF

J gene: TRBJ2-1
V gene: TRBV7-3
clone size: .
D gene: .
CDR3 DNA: TGTGCCAGCAGCTCTCGACAGAATGAGCAGTTCTTC
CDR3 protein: CASSSRQNEQFF